A single sample gave rise to the 27 T cell receptor beta chains below, sequenced in a study of beta chain features in type 1 diabetes. Of the isolated RNA, all was reverse transcribed, and so the sequenced material was expressed TCRB transcripts. Sequencing was performed with immunoSEQ multiplex PCR; in TCRdb, only in-frame clones are kept and a portion is missing. There are about 640,000 clones in the sample; around an eighth occur only once, and 0.09% to 0.15% lies in the top ten. No antigen has been assigned to these receptors. Study outcomes and limitations: A moderate, significant TCRB CDR3 shortening appeared in type 1 diabetes across four CD4+ subsets.

Sequencing was carried out using naive CD4+ T cells from blood. The source of these receptors is a man aged 25-45 years with type 1 diabetes.

The chain combines TRBV6-5 with TRBJ2-5; TRBD1 matches at 8 bases. The CDR3 loop spans 15 amino acids. Germline V gives CDR1 MNHEY, CDR2 SVGAGI. Trimming took 6 bases from V and 5 from J; bases not matched to a gene: 11. CDR3 sequence: CASRPRQGIVETQYF. The CDR3 DNA sequence: TGTGCCAGCAGACCAAGACAGGGGATCGTGGAGACCCAGTACTTC.

This clone appeared a few times. The rearrangement joins TRBV9 to TRBJ1-1; D not resolved. Germline CDR1 reads SGDLS; CDR2 reads YYNGEE. The CDR3 has 15 amino acids. The V end was cut by 0 bases, the J end by 4 bases, with 13 bases between. The CDR3 nucleotides read TGTGCCAGCAGCGTAGTACTGGGATCGAGCACTGAAGCTTTCTTT. Translated: CASSVVLGSSTEAFF.

The rearrangement links TRBV7-2 to TRBJ2-7, with D perhaps assigned TRBD1 or TRBD2 (5 bases each). Germline CDR1 SGHTA, CDR2 FQGNSA. Trimming took off 8 bases at V and 0 bases at J, with 20 bases between the two ends. The CDR3 has 16 residues. CDR3 bases: TGTGCCAGCCAAATCCCCGGGACGGAGAGCTCCTACGAGCAGTACTTC. It yields the protein CASQIPGTESSYEQYF. Supplemented by reference TRBV7-2 and TRBJ2-7, the full variable domain reads GAGVSQSPSNKVTEKGKDVELRCDPISGHTALYWYRQSLGQGLEFLIYFQGNSAPDKSGLPSDRFSAERTGGSVSTLTIQRTQQEDSAVYLCASQIPGTESSYEQYFGPGTRLTVT.

This clone has only a few counts. The chain employs TRBV28 and TRBJ2-7, with D unresolved. The V gene's germline CDR1 is MDHEN and CDR2 SYDVKM. The CDR3 has 12 amino acids. V was clipped by 8 bases and J by 6 bases, with 14 bases between them. Here the CDR3 reads CASYRAGREQYF. The CDR3 nucleotides read TGTGCCAGCTACAGAGCCGGCCGCGAGCAGTACTTC.

The genes are TRBV7-3 and TRBJ1-1; no clear D. V shed 5 bases and J shed 0 bases, with 13 bases lying between them. The CDR3 is made up of 15 amino acids. Germline CDR1 SGHTA, CDR2 FQGTGA. Written as DNA, the CDR3 is TGTGCCAGCAGCCCAATTGCTTCGATGAACACTGAAGCTTTCTTT. Its protein product is CASSPIASMNTEAFF.

This clone has just a few counts. The J gene is TRBJ2-7, the V gene TRBV7-6; a weak D match, TRBD1 (6 bases). Germline V gene data show CDR1 as SGHVS and CDR2 as FNYEAQ. This CDR3 has 15 residues. V shed 4 bases and J shed 3 bases, with 16 bases lying between them. CDR3 coding DNA: TGTGCCAGCAGCTCGTTTCGACAGGTATGCTACGAGCAGTACTTC. It yields the protein CASSSFRQVCYEQYF.

This clone was seen a few times. The rearrangement links TRBV28 to TRBJ2-5, with a possible D match to TRBD2 (6 bases). The V gene lost 4 bases and the J gene lost 5 bases, with 17 bases spanning the gap. The CDR3 is 15 amino acids. Germline CDR1 and CDR2: MDHEN and SYDVKM. CDR3 protein: CASSWSGSARETQYF. The CDR3, as DNA: TGTGCCAGCAGTTGGAGCGGGTCAGCCCGGGAGACCCAGTACTTC. The full variable domain, completed using reference TRBV28 and TRBJ2-5, is DVKVTQSSRYLVKRTGEKVFLECVQDMDHENMFWYRQDPGLGLRLIYFSYDVKMKEKGDIPEGYSVSREKKERFSLILESASTNQTSMYLCASSWSGSARETQYFGPGTRLLVL.

This clone came up a few times. For the CDR3, the DNA is TGTGCCAGCAGCCCGGCCCCGGGACAGGGGAACGCCTACAATGAGCAGTTCTTC. Translating gives CASSPAPGQGNAYNEQFF. This sequence joins TRBV5-4 and TRBJ2-1; 10 bases map to TRBD1. Germline assignment: CDR1 SGHNT and CDR2 YYREEE (reference sequence). Trimming took 4 bases from V and 2 from J; bases not matched to a gene: 12. This CDR3 is built from 18 residues. The complete variable domain, with remaining parts taken from reference TRBV5-4 and TRBJ2-1, reads ETGVTQSPTHLIKTRGQQVTLRCSSQSGHNTVSWYQQALGQGPQFIFQYYREEENGRGNFPPRFSGLQFPNYSSELNVNALELDDSALYLCASSPAPGQGNAYNEQFFGPGTRLTVL.

This clone has just a few counts. This chain uses TRBV25-1 with TRBJ2-6; D is perhaps TRBD2 (5 bases). Germline-derived CDR1 and CDR2 are MGHDK and SYGVNS. CDR3 length: 16 residues. V was pared by 5 bases and J by 0 bases, with 11 bases between. CDR3 loop: CASSRSGSSGANVLTF. For the CDR3, the DNA is TGTGCCAGCAGTCGGTCTGGGAGCTCTGGGGCCAACGTCCTGACTTTC.

The rearrangement joins TRBV10-3 to TRBJ1-3; D is ambiguous. The CDR3 has 15 amino acids. V lost 2 bases to trimming and J lost 2 bases, with 10 bases between them. CDR1 is ENHRY and CDR2 is SYGVKD in the germline V gene. CDR3: CAISERGSPGNTIYF. Written as DNA, the CDR3 is TGTGCCATCAGTGAGCGGGGAAGTCCTGGAAACACCATATATTTT.

The chain recombines TRBV6-6 with TRBJ2-4, with D maybe TRBD2 (5 bases). The germline V gene has CDR1 MNHNY and CDR2 SVGAGI (reference sequence). Trimming took 11 bases from V and 2 from J, leaving 13 bases between them. This CDR3 has 13 residues. CDR3 DNA sequence: TGTGCCGGAAGGGAGACTACCAAAAACATTCAGTACTTC. Translating it yields CAGRETTKNIQYF.

The sample holds a few counts of this clone. The chain carries TRBV10-3 and TRBJ2-3; TRBD1 might be the D (6 bases). There are 14 residues in the CDR3. Looked up from germline, CDR1 is ENHRY and CDR2 is SYGVKD. Deletions cut 2 bases from V and 5 bases from J, with 11 bases between. The CDR3 DNA reads as TGTGCCATCAGTGAGGAGGGGGATAAAGATACGCAGTATTTT. Protein sequence: CAISEEGDKDTQYF.

J is TRBJ2-7 and V is TRBV4-1; D possibly corresponds to TRBD1 (6 bases). The CDR3 consists of 15 residues. Trimming stripped 4 bases from V and 2 bases from J, with 15 bases between. Germline V lookup: CDR1 MGHRA, CDR2 YSYEKL. The CDR3 DNA reads TGCGCCAGCAGCCTCGAGGACAGTATAGCCTACGAGCAGTACTTC. Amino acids: CASSLEDSIAYEQYF.

In the case of this clone: In the same sample, other DNA sequences code for this CDR3. This rearrangement joins TRBV2 to TRBJ1-2; D gene unclear. The germline gives CDR1 SNHLY, CDR2 FYNNEI. The V end was cut by 5 bases, the J end by 4 bases, with 5 bases between. This CDR3 spans 11 amino acids. CDR3 DNA sequence: TGTGCCAGCAGTTTAAGCTATGGCTACACCTTC. It encodes CASSLSYGYTF.

This clone was detected a few times. The chain uses TRBV1 and TRBJ2-7; TRBD2 reflects the table's D call only, with no check against the DNA. TRBV1 is labeled a pseudogene. The CDR3 contains 15 residues. The CDR3 coding sequence is TGCACCAGCAGCCTACGACACGTACGGAGGTACGAGCAGTACTTC. Translated: CTSSLRHVRRYEQYF.

This clone was found a few times. The V call is TRBV18, the J call TRBJ1-1; D is unresolved. V lost 3 bases and J lost 5, with 16 bases in between. The CDR3 loop spans 15 amino acids. From germline, CDR1 is KGHSH and CDR2 LQKENI. Written as DNA, the CDR3 is TGTGCCAGCTCACCCCGAGAGGCGAAGGGTACTGAAGCTTTCTTT. Translation gives CASSPREAKGTEAFF.

The CDR3 bases are TGTGCCAGCTCACTCCTAACCCTCCGGGGAACGATGGTTCCCTCCTACGAGCAGTACTTC. Encoded protein: CASSLLTLRGTMVPSYEQYF. The chain has TRBV18 and TRBJ2-7, with a tentative D call TRBD2 (5 bases). The V and J ends lost 4 bases and 0 bases respectively, with 28 bases between them. Germline CDR1 is KGHSH and CDR2 is LQKENI. This CDR3 has 20 residues. The full variable domain, completed using reference TRBV18 and TRBJ2-7, is NAGVMQNPRHLVRRRGQEARLRCSPMKGHSHVYWYRQLPEEGLKFMVYLQKENIIDESGMPKERFSAEFPKEGPSILRIQQVVRGDSAAYFCASSLLTLRGTMVPSYEQYFGPGTRLTVT.

The V and J genes are TRBV5-1 and TRBJ2-1; D possibly uses TRBD1 or TRBD2 (5 bases each). CDR1 SGHRS and CDR2 YFSETQ come from the germline V gene. V lost 6 bases, J lost 2 bases, and 12 bases lay in between. This CDR3 is 14 amino acids long. Here the CDR3 reads CASTWDHTYNEQFF. The CDR3, as DNA: TGCGCCAGCACCTGGGACCATACCTACAATGAGCAGTTCTTC.

This clone occurred a few times. The V and J genes are TRBV25-1 and TRBJ2-3, with 14 bases that match TRBD2. The germline gives CDR1 MGHDK, CDR2 SYGVNS. The CDR3 loop spans 16 amino acids. V shed 6 bases and J 2 bases; nucleotides not matched to a gene: 4. In DNA form, the CDR3 reads TGTGCCAGCAGGGGGACTAGCGGGGGCTTCACAGATACGCAGTATTTT. As protein: CASRGTSGGFTDTQYF.

This rearrangement joins TRBV25-1 to TRBJ1-4; 9 positions match TRBD1. This CDR3 comprises 13 residues. Losses at the gene ends were 6 bases for V and 4 bases for J; bases not matched to a gene: 0. Per the germline V gene, CDR1 is MGHDK and CDR2 is SYGVNS. The CDR3 loop reads CASRGQGNEKLFF. The CDR3 DNA reads TGTGCCAGCAGGGGACAGGGTAATGAAAAACTGTTTTTT.

The chain couples TRBV5-8 to TRBJ2-3, with D maybe TRBD1 (5 bases). Germline loops: CDR1 SGHTS, CDR2 YDEGEE. There are 14 residues in the CDR3. V was pared by 7 bases and J by 6 bases, with 18 bases between. CDR3: CASPSAGMMDTQYF. CDR3 nucleotide sequence: TGTGCCAGCCCTTCGGCAGGGATGATGGATACGCAGTATTTT.

This clone has just a few counts. This sequence joins TRBV7-9 and TRBJ1-2; maybe TRBD1 (5 bases). The ends were cut back, 7 bases at V and 5 bases at J, with 8 bases in the middle. Germline CDR1 and CDR2: SEHNR and FQNEAQ (reference sequence). The CDR3 loop spans 11 amino acids. For the CDR3, the DNA is TGTGCCAGCAACGAGGGGTATGGCTACACCTTC. Residues: CASNEGYGYTF. Looking up the rest from reference TRBV7-9 and TRBJ1-2 gives the full variable domain: DTGVSQNPRHKITKRGQNVTFRCDPISEHNRLYWYRQTLGQGPEFLTYFQNEAQLEKSRLLSDRFSAERPKGSFSTLEIQRTEQGDSAMYLCASNEGYGYTFGSGTRLTVV.

The rearrangement joins TRBV7-9 to TRBJ2-3; D may match TRBD1 or TRBD2 (5 bases each). Trimming cost V 3 bases and J 2 bases, with 9 bases left between them. This CDR3 has 14 residues. Germline V gene data show CDR1 as SEHNR and CDR2 as FQNEAQ (reference sequence). In nucleotides, the CDR3 is TGTGCCAGCAGCTTCCGAGGGGACACAGATACGCAGTATTTT. Protein: CASSFRGDTDTQYF.

The rearrangement uses TRBV2 and TRBJ2-5; 10 nucleotides agree with TRBD2. This CDR3 comprises 14 residues. The junction had 3 bases not matched to a gene; V was cut back by 7 bases and J by 1 base. Germline loops: CDR1 SNHLY, CDR2 FYNNEI. The CDR3 sequence is CASISGGTQETQYF. As DNA, the CDR3 is TGTGCCAGCATTAGCGGGGGGACCCAAGAGACCCAGTACTTC.

This clone has more than one count but fewer than ten. The J gene is TRBJ2-1, the V gene TRBV7-9; 7 bases agree with TRBD2. Germline CDR1 SEHNR, CDR2 FQNEAQ (reference sequence). J was trimmed by 5 bases and V by 5 bases; bases with no gene match: 9. The CDR3 extends over 15 amino acids. The CDR3 is CASSRDLAGDNEQFF. The CDR3, as DNA: TGTGCCAGCAGCCGGGATCTGGCGGGGGACAATGAGCAGTTCTTC.

This clone was picked up a small number of times. This CDR3 reads CASSPSWVGSFGYTF. CDR3 nucleotide sequence: TGTGCCAGCAGCCCAAGCTGGGTAGGGTCCTTTGGCTACACCTTC. J is TRBJ1-2 and V is TRBV9, with unresolved D. The germline V and J ends were trimmed by 4 bases and 7 bases, with 20 bases remaining between them. From germline, CDR1 is SGDLS and CDR2 YYNGEE. The CDR3 is made up of 15 amino acids.

The chain recombines TRBV6-5 with TRBJ2-1; the D is unclear. Germline CDR1 and CDR2: MNHEY and SVGAGI. This CDR3 region has 15 residues. Trimming stripped 1 base from V and 7 bases from J, with 14 bases between. The CDR3 protein is CASSYWGEGMNEQFF. CDR3 nucleotides: TGTGCCAGCAGTTACTGGGGTGAAGGGATGAATGAGCAGTTCTTC.